This passage covers 21 T cell receptor beta chains from one sample sequenced in a study of blood T cell repertoires in COVID-19. Clones were read by immunoSEQ multiplex PCR, and TCRdb kept only the in-frame ones, dropping some. The sample yields around 150,000 clones, around four fifths seen once. The sample taken for sequencing was peripheral blood. The receptors here all came from an older man with acute or convalescent COVID-19.

The rearrangement uses TRBV11-2 and TRBJ2-7; TRBD2 matches at 8 bases. Germline CDR1 and CDR2: SGHAT and FQNNGV. V shed 6 bases and J 6 bases; nucleotides not matched to a gene: 22. The CDR3 runs to 18 residues. DNA for the CDR3: TGTGCCAGCAGTTTCGATCGGGGGGGGTTAGGAAGGGCTTCCGAGCAGTACTTC. Its translation is CASSFDRGGLGRASEQYF.

Written as DNA, the CDR3 is TGTGCCAGCAGCTTAGGGGGGCAAAGGGGAGAAGCTTTCTTT. Translation: CASSLGGQRGEAFF. The chain combines TRBV7-2 with TRBJ1-1, with D perhaps TRBD1 (6 bases). Germline V CDR1 and CDR2: SGHTA, FQGNSA. The CDR3 covers 14 residues. The V end was cut by 1 base, the J end by 8 bases, with 14 bases between. Using reference TRBV7-2 and TRBJ1-1 for the parts outside the CDR3, the full variable domain is GAGVSQSPSNKVTEKGKDVELRCDPISGHTALYWYRQSLGQGLEFLIYFQGNSAPDKSGLPSDRFSAERTGGSVSTLTIQRTQQEDSAVYLCASSLGGQRGEAFFGQGTRLTVV.

The chain joins TRBV18 to TRBJ1-6, with a tentative D call TRBD1 (5 bases). The CDR3 is 12 residues long. Germline CDR1 KGHSH, CDR2 LQKENI. With 8 bases removed from V and 9 bases from J, the gap between germline ends came to 11 bases. The CDR3 DNA reads TGTGCCAGCACGGAAACAGGTTCACCCCTCCACTTT. Its protein product is CASTETGSPLHF.

This chain links TRBV19 with TRBJ1-1; D is unclear. Germline assignment: CDR1 LNHDA and CDR2 SQIVND (reference sequence). CDR3 length: 15 amino acids. V was trimmed by 1 base and J by 0 bases, leaving 9 bases between them. CDR3 region: CASSIVEGVNTEAFF. CDR3 in DNA: TGTGCCAGTAGTATAGTAGAGGGAGTGAACACTGAAGCTTTCTTT.

The rearrangement links TRBV19 to TRBJ1-5, with D possibly being TRBD1 (6 bases). Trimming stripped 3 bases from V and 2 bases from J, with 17 bases between. This CDR3 has 17 residues. Per the germline V gene, CDR1 is LNHDA and CDR2 is SQIVND (reference sequence). The CDR3: CASSIDKGGYGNQPQHF. CDR3 coding DNA: TGTGCCAGTAGTATTGACAAGGGGGGGTACGGCAATCAGCCCCAGCATTTT. Variable domain in full (rest from reference TRBV19 and TRBJ1-5): DGGITQSPKYLFRKEGQNVTLSCEQNLNHDAMYWYRQDPGQGLRLIYYSQIVNDFQKGDIAEGYSVSREKKESFPLTVTSAQKNPTAFYLCASSIDKGGYGNQPQHFGDGTRLSIL.

J is TRBJ2-1 and V is TRBV11-2; 9 bases line up with TRBD1. J was trimmed by 7 bases and V by 1 base; bases with no gene match: 5. The CDR3 sequence is 15 residues long. From germline, CDR1 is SGHAT and CDR2 FQNNGV. CDR3 DNA: TGTGCCAGCAGCTTAGGGCGACAGGGGGGGAATGAGCAGTTCTTC. Translation gives CASSLGRQGGNEQFF.

This chain links TRBV7-8 with TRBJ1-5, with 7 bases matching TRBD1. This CDR3 is 13 amino acids long. Looked up from germline, CDR1 is SGHVS and CDR2 is FQNEAQ. Trimming removed 6 bases from V and 4 bases from J; junction bases left unmatched: 3. This CDR3 is CASSPGGNQPQHF. The CDR3 DNA sequence: TGTGCCAGCAGTCCAGGGGGGAATCAGCCCCAGCATTTT.

The rearrangement joins TRBV28 to TRBJ1-5; the match to TRBD1 covers 9 bases. Germline CDR1 reads MDHEN; CDR2 reads SYDVKM. Losses at the gene ends were 4 bases for V and 6 bases for J; bases not matched to a gene: 7. The CDR3 sequence is 15 residues long. CDR3 DNA sequence: TGTGCCAGCAGTTCCTCCGGGACAGGGCGTCAGCCCCAGCATTTT. Translated: CASSSSGTGRQPQHF.

This clone was seen only a few times. This chain uses TRBV11-2 with TRBJ2-7, with 8 bases aligning to TRBD2. The CDR3 runs 14 residues. Germline trimming cut 5 bases from V and 3 bases from J; bases unmatched to any gene: 6. The germline CDR1 and CDR2 sequences are SGHAT and FQNNGV. This chain's CDR3 is CASSKGGTSYEQYF. CDR3 sequence (DNA): TGTGCCAGCAGCAAAGGCGGGACTAGCTACGAGCAGTACTTC. Variable domain in full (rest from reference TRBV11-2 and TRBJ2-7): EAGVAQSPRYKIIEKRQSVAFWCNPISGHATLYWYQQILGQGPKLLIQFQNNGVVDDSQLPKDRFSAERLKGVDSTLKIQPAKLEDSAVYLCASSKGGTSYEQYFGPGTRLTVT.

DNA of the CDR3: TGTGCCAGCAGCTTATATCCGGGGGGACAGGGGCCTAACTATGGCTACACCTTC. Protein product: CASSLYPGGQGPNYGYTF. V usage is TRBV7-9 and J usage is TRBJ1-2; 10 nucleotides agree with TRBD1. Trimming removed 2 bases from V and 0 bases from J; junction bases left unmatched: 9. This CDR3 region has 18 residues. The germline V gene has CDR1 SEHNR and CDR2 FQNEAQ (reference sequence).

This clone was counted a single time. The chain uses TRBV7-6 and TRBJ2-5, with D possibly matching TRBD1 (5 bases). The CDR3 is made up of 15 amino acids. Trimming removed 0 bases from V and 5 bases from J, with 13 bases in between. Per germline, CDR1 SGHVS and CDR2 FNYEAQ. CDR3 DNA sequence: TGTGCCAGCAGCTTAGCGCTTGGGGCTCTGGAGACCCAGTACTTC. As protein: CASSLALGALETQYF.

The chain combines TRBV5-1 with TRBJ1-4, with 7 bases aligning to TRBD1. This CDR3 is built from 15 residues. Germline V gives CDR1 SGHRS, CDR2 YFSETQ. The ends lost 0 bases at V and 6 bases at J; junction bases unmatched: 5. CDR3 nucleotide sequence: TGCGCCAGCAGCTTGGCCCCAGGGGGAGATGAAAAACTGTTTTTT. It yields the protein CASSLAPGGDEKLFF.

V and J are TRBV6-1 and TRBJ2-2; 16 bases agree with TRBD2. Germline values: CDR1 MNHNS, CDR2 SASEGT. The trim removed 4 bases at V and 4 bases at J, leaving 12 bases unmatched. The CDR3 consists of 20 residues. This CDR3 reads CASSGVLGLAGGTFTGELFF. CDR3 nucleotide sequence: TGTGCCAGCAGTGGAGTCCTGGGACTAGCGGGGGGGACATTCACCGGGGAGCTGTTTTTT.

This chain uses TRBV27 with TRBJ2-7; 7 bases fit TRBD2. The germline CDR1 and CDR2 sequences are MNHEY and SMNVEV (reference sequence). The V and J ends lost 5 bases and 0 bases, in that order; junction bases with no gene match: 7. This CDR3 is 15 amino acids long. CDR3 coding DNA: TGTGCCAGCAGTACCGGACTAGACCCCTCCTACGAGCAGTACTTC. This codes for CASSTGLDPSYEQYF.

The chain combines TRBV9 with TRBJ2-3; TRBD2 might be the D (6 bases). The CDR3 totals 16 residues. Germline CDR1 and CDR2: SGDLS and YYNGEE. The germline V and J ends were trimmed by 0 bases and 2 bases, with 13 bases remaining between them. The CDR3 is CASSVDLSGYTDTQYF. The CDR3 coding sequence is TGTGCCAGCAGCGTAGACTTGAGCGGGTACACAGATACGCAGTATTTT.

The chain has TRBV15 and TRBJ1-1; D might be TRBD1 (6 bases). CDR1 is LNHNV, CDR2 YYDKDF, per germline (reference sequence). The CDR3 contains 15 residues. V lost 0 bases and J 2 bases, leaving 10 bases between the germline ends. The CDR3 loop is CATSREGGSNTEAFF. Written as DNA, the CDR3 is TGTGCCACCAGCAGAGAAGGGGGAAGTAACACTGAAGCTTTCTTT.

The chain joins TRBV19 to TRBJ2-3; 11 bases fit TRBD2. V was clipped by 3 bases and J by 0 bases; unmatched bases: 8. This CDR3 is built from 18 residues. The germline V gene encodes CDR1 LNHDA and CDR2 SQIVND (reference sequence). DNA for the CDR3: TGTGCCAGTAGTATTGTGCCTAGCGGGGGGCGTAGCACAGATACGCAGTATTTT. It codes for CASSIVPSGGRSTDTQYF.

In the case of this clone: One junction end does not reproduce the germline sequence, and a read error may be involved. V usage is TRBV19 and J usage is TRBJ1-2; 7 bases agree with TRBD1. Germline V gives CDR1 LNHDA, CDR2 SQIVND (reference sequence). The CDR3 is made up of 16 amino acids. CDR3 sequence: CASGGDSYLTNYGYTF. CDR3 sequence (DNA): TGTGCCAGTGGCGGGGACAGCTATTTGACTAATTATGGCTACACCTTC. The entire variable domain, with the rest obtained from reference TRBV19 and TRBJ1-2, is as follows: DGGITQSPKYLFRKEGQNVTLSCEQNLNHDAMYWYRQDPGQGLRLIYYSQIVNDFQKGDIAEGYSVSREKKESFPLTVTSAQKNPTAFYLCASGGDSYLTNYGYTFGSGTRLTVV.

This chain links TRBV20-1 with TRBJ2-5, with D unresolved. V was trimmed by 3 bases and J by 4 bases, leaving 6 bases between them. The germline V gene has CDR1 DFQATT and CDR2 SNEGSKA (reference sequence). The CDR3 sequence is 11 residues long. This chain's CDR3 is CSASSRETQYF. The CDR3 bases are TGCAGTGCTAGTAGTAGAGAGACCCAGTACTTC.

V is TRBV7-9 and J is TRBJ1-4; TRBD1 matches at 9 bases. CDR1 is SEHNR and CDR2 is FQNEAQ in the germline V gene (reference sequence). V lost 4 bases and J lost 8; bases outside the gene matches: 8. The CDR3 extends over 15 amino acids. The CDR3 DNA follows: TGTGCCAGCAGCTCCCGACAGGGGGAGTGGGAAAAACTGTTTTTT. Translating it yields CASSSRQGEWEKLFF.

This clone was observed a few times. V gene TRBV7-2 combines with J gene TRBJ2-2, with 7 positions matching TRBD2. The CDR3 is 17 residues long. Trimming cost V 2 bases and J 4 bases; bases outside gene matches: 10. Germline V CDR1 and CDR2: SGHTA, FQGNSA. The CDR3 is CASSLWKASGPTGELFF. DNA of the CDR3: TGTGCCAGCAGCTTATGGAAGGCTAGCGGACCCACCGGGGAGCTGTTTTTT.